This T cell receptor beta chain derives from a study of T cell changes during pregnancy in multiple sclerosis. Assay used: immunoSEQ multiplex PCR; TCRdb lists only in-frame clones, some missing. Here the sample spans about 76,000 clones, roughly nine tenths being singletons. The CDR3 is made up of 13 amino acids. Germline V gene lookup returns CDR1 MGHRA and CDR2 YSYEKL. V was cut by 1 base and J by 7 bases, with 11 bases left in between. This clone was recorded once. Source: peripheral blood, taken in the first trimester of pregnancy. This receptor was taken from a female donor in good health, enrolled as a control in a pregnancy study. The chain joins TRBV4-1 to TRBJ2-7; D might be TRBD2 (5 bases). The CDR3, as DNA: TGCGCCAGCAGCCAAGTTGGACTGAAAGAGCAGTACTTC. This codes for CASSQVGLKEQYF.